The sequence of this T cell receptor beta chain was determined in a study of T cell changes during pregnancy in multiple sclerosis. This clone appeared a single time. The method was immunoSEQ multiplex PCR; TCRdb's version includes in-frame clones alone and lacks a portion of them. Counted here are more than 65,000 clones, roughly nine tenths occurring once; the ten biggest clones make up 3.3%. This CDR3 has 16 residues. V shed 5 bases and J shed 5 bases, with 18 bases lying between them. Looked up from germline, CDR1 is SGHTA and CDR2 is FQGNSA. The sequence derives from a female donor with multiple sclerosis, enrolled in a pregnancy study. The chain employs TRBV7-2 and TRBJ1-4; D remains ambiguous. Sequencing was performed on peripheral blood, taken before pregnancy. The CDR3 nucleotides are TGTGCCAGCAGCCATTCTACCGTGCGTCGAAATGAAAAACTGTTTTTT. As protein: CASSHSTVRRNEKLFF.